This T cell receptor (beta chain) came from a study of blood T cell repertoires in COVID-19. Study-wide context: Donors in the United States, Italy and Spain gave samples during acute or convalescent COVID-19. Sample material is recorded as cDNA or gDNA derived from T cells, B-cell-depleted T cells, or PBMCs.

CDR1 and CDR2 from the germline V gene are ENHRY and SYGVKD. Trimming left V 2 bases short and J 6 bases short, with 10 bases between. CDR3 length: 13 amino acids. Those enrolled, adults aged 18 to 89 years, came from about two dozen US areas. Self-reported history from a screening survey and questionnaire set each donor's cohort. Produced via immunoSEQ multiplex PCR; TCRdb's table is partial and in-frame only. Seen here are 250,000 to 400,000 clones, 87% observed once, and the top ten hold less than 6%. The rearrangement links TRBV10-3 to TRBJ1-1; possibly TRBD1 for D (6 bases). The specimen sequenced was PBMCs or T cells enriched from blood (not recorded which). The TCR originated in a woman between 25 and 40 years old who had recovered from COVID-19. This CDR3 reads CAISEGGGAEAFF. DNA of the CDR3: TGTGCCATCAGTGAGGGTGGGGGCGCTGAAGCTTTCTTT.